This T cell receptor beta chain was recorded in a study of cytomegalovirus exposure and HLA in healthy donors. Findings and limits, study-wide: Beyond CMV serostatus, there was no information to go on about immune exposure.

This PCR relied on a set of 60 Vbeta primers and 13 Jbeta primers. The repertoire was sequenced with immunoSEQ multiplex PCR; TCRdb's copy has only in-frame clones and lacks some. Found here are 150,000 to 200,000 clones; the top ten clones hold roughly 2%. In the case of this clone: Its antigen is unidentified.

The CDR3 sequence is 15 residues long. Germline CDR1 and CDR2: ENHRY and SYGVKD. Trimming stripped 3 bases from V and 7 bases from J, with 16 bases between. This sequence originates from a young man in good health and CMV-seronegative. Material for sequencing was PBMCs. The chain is built from TRBV10-3 and TRBJ2-1, with TRBD2 as a possible D gene (6 bases). The CDR3 nucleotides are TGTGCCATCAGTGACGGCGGGGCCCAGAGGAATGAGCAGTTCTTC. Amino acid sequence: CAISDGGAQRNEQFF.